Presented here are 17 T cell receptor beta chains from one specimen sequenced in a study of blood T cell repertoires in COVID-19. Repertoires were generated with immunoSEQ multiplex PCR, while TCRdb's copy carries only in-frame clones and drops some. Among some 130,000 clones, 85% were seen once, and the ten largest hold under 13%. The material sequenced was peripheral blood. Every receptor here comes from a man of 80 years or more with acute or convalescent COVID-19.

This chain joins TRBV28 and TRBJ1-1, with D uncertain. CDR1 is MDHEN, CDR2 SYDVKM, per germline. V was clipped by 2 bases and J by 1 base, with 14 bases between them. The CDR3 spans 16 residues. CDR3 residues: CASSLSPGVGNTEAFF. The CDR3 DNA follows: TGTGCCAGCAGTTTAAGCCCCGGGGTGGGGAACACTGAAGCTTTCTTT.

The chain's CDR3 is CASSVGTVRSEAFF. The CDR3 DNA follows: TGTGCCAGCAGTGTAGGGACAGTAAGATCTGAAGCTTTCTTT. The V gene is TRBV27, the J gene TRBJ1-1; TRBD1 aligns across 7 bases. After removal of 5 bases from V and 6 bases from J, the junction contained 9 bases not matched to a gene. The germline gives CDR1 MNHEY, CDR2 SMNVEV (reference sequence). The CDR3 consists of 14 residues.

This chain joins TRBV6-5 and TRBJ1-3, with D unclear. Trimming removed 7 bases at V and 1 base at J, with 11 bases between. From germline, CDR1 is MNHEY and CDR2 SVGAGI. CDR3 length: 14 residues. CDR3 nucleotides: TGTGCCAGCACCTCTGGCACATCTGGAAACACCATATATTTT. Translated: CASTSGTSGNTIYF.

This chain uses TRBV12-3 or TRBV12-4 with TRBJ2-5; D might be TRBD1 (6 bases). The CDR3 is 13 residues long. Trimming cost V 5 bases and J 2 bases, with 9 bases left between them. Written as DNA, the CDR3 is TGTGCCAGCAGTCTGAGGGGGCAAGAGACCCAGTACTTC. It encodes CASSLRGQETQYF.

This clone has just a few counts. The genes are TRBV6-5 and TRBJ1-4; no clear D. The V gene's germline CDR1 is MNHEY and CDR2 SVGAGI. V was pared by 7 bases and J by 4 bases, with 16 bases between. This CDR3 contains 15 residues. CDR3 amino acids: CASISGTADNEKLFF. The CDR3 coding sequence is TGTGCCAGCATCTCAGGAACAGCAGATAATGAAAAACTGTTTTTT.

This sequence joins TRBV7-7 and TRBJ2-2, with 7 bases lining up with TRBD1. J lost 0 bases, V lost 5 bases, and 9 bases had no gene match. The germline CDR1 and CDR2 sequences are SSHAT and FNYEAQ (reference sequence). This CDR3 region has 17 residues. CDR3 bases: TGTGCCAGCAGCATCGGACAGGCCCTCGCGAACACCGGGGAGCTGTTTTTT. Translated, it gives CASSIGQALANTGELFF.

This clone was counted once. The J gene is TRBJ1-3, the V gene TRBV6-1; 11 bases match TRBD1. Germline CDR1 MNHNS, CDR2 SASEGT. The CDR3 sequence is 18 residues long. V lost 4 bases to trimming and J lost 3 bases; unmatched junction nucleotides: 11. The CDR3 loop is CASSVLGTGGSFGNTIYF. CDR3 DNA: TGTGCCAGCAGTGTTTTAGGGACAGGGGGAAGTTTTGGAAACACCATATATTTT.

This clone was seen just once. The J gene is TRBJ2-5, the V gene TRBV28; TRBD2 agrees at 8 bases. The ends lost 6 bases at V and 5 bases at J; junction bases unmatched: 14. Germline loops: CDR1 MDHEN, CDR2 SYDVKM. The CDR3 is 16 amino acids. The CDR3: CASSPPAGEVGETQYF. In DNA, the CDR3 is TGTGCCAGCAGCCCCCCAGCGGGAGAGGTTGGTGAGACCCAGTACTTC.

This rearrangement joins TRBV19 to TRBJ1-1; D is possibly TRBD1 (6 bases). The germline CDR1 and CDR2 sequences are LNHDA and SQIVND (reference sequence). The CDR3 spans 12 residues. V gave up 7 bases and J gave up 4 bases, with 10 bases separating them. This CDR3 reads CASNGQFTEAFF. The CDR3 DNA is TGTGCCAGTAACGGACAGTTCACTGAAGCTTTCTTT.

The chain uses TRBV12-2 and TRBJ2-5; the table gives TRBD1 as D, unverified against the DNA. TRBV12-2 is labeled a pseudogene. CDR3 length: 20 amino acids. CDR3 residues: CASRLAGTARKGTVKETQYF. CDR3 bases: TGTGCAAGTCGCTTAGCCGGAACTGCAAGGAAAGGGACAGTCAAAGAGACCCAGTACTTC.

This sequence joins TRBV3-1 (or the pseudogene TRBV3-2) and TRBJ2-1, with unresolved D. The V and J ends lost 0 bases and 0 bases respectively, with 9 bases between them. The CDR3 sequence is 16 residues long. The germline CDR1 and CDR2 sequences are LGHDT and YNNKEL (reference sequence). CDR3 protein: CASSQDPYPSYNEQFF. CDR3 in DNA: TGTGCCAGCAGCCAAGATCCCTACCCCTCCTACAATGAGCAGTTCTTC.

The genes are TRBV7-9 and TRBJ1-5; 12 positions agree with TRBD1. The CDR3 runs 17 residues. The V gene end was trimmed by 4 bases and the J gene end by 6 bases; junction bases not matched to a gene: 10. In germline, CDR1 is SEHNR, CDR2 FQNEAQ (reference sequence). The DNA for the CDR3 is TGTGCCAGCAGCTCGGGACAGGGGGCGCGGTTCGGTCAGCCCCAGCATTTT. Protein: CASSSGQGARFGQPQHF. Variable domain in full (rest from reference TRBV7-9 and TRBJ1-5): DTGVSQNPRHKITKRGQNVTFRCDPISEHNRLYWYRQTLGQGPEFLTYFQNEAQLEKSRLLSDRFSAERPKGSFSTLEIQRTEQGDSAMYLCASSSGQGARFGQPQHFGDGTRLSIL.

The V call is TRBV4-1, the J call TRBJ1-4; possible D gene TRBD1, 5 bases. Trimming removed 7 bases from V and 0 bases from J, with 12 bases in between. The germline CDR1 and CDR2 sequences are MGHRA and YSYEKL. The CDR3 is 15 amino acids. Here the CDR3 reads CASTQGFATNEKLFF. In nucleotides, the CDR3 is TGCGCCAGCACCCAGGGCTTTGCAACTAATGAAAAACTGTTTTTT.

The genes are TRBV29-1 and TRBJ2-1; TRBD2 matches at 13 bases. V lost 4 bases, J lost 5 bases, and 11 bases stayed unmatched. Germline V CDR1 and CDR2: SQVTM, ANQGSEA. This CDR3 is built from 17 residues. The CDR3 loop is CSVAQQLGTSGNNEQFF. In nucleotides, the CDR3 is TGCAGCGTTGCCCAACAACTCGGGACTAGCGGGAACAATGAGCAGTTCTTC.

The rearrangement uses TRBV15 and TRBJ1-1; D unclear. The CDR3 length is 13 residues. Trimming removed 5 bases at V and 1 base at J, with 8 bases between. Germline V gives CDR1 LNHNV, CDR2 YYDKDF (reference sequence). CDR3: CATSPRGNTEAFF. The DNA for the CDR3 is TGTGCCACCAGCCCCCGGGGGAACACTGAAGCTTTCTTT.

The genes are TRBV6-5 and TRBJ2-1; D might be TRBD1 (5 bases). V was pared by 0 bases and J by 7 bases, with 10 bases between. The germline CDR1 and CDR2 sequences are MNHEY and SVGAGI. This CDR3 is built from 14 residues. The CDR3 here is CASSYSGHRNEQFF. The CDR3 DNA reads as TGTGCCAGCAGTTACTCAGGACACAGGAATGAGCAGTTCTTC.

The chain has TRBV5-4 and TRBJ2-2; perhaps TRBD2 as D (7 bases). CDR1 is SGHNT, CDR2 YYREEE, per germline (reference sequence). The CDR3 covers 14 residues. V shed 1 base and J shed 6 bases, with 10 bases lying between them. This chain's CDR3 is CASSLRGGAGELFF. The CDR3 DNA follows: TGTGCCAGCAGCTTGAGGGGGGGGGCCGGGGAGCTGTTTTTT.